This T cell receptor (beta chain) was recorded in a study of T-cell memory formation after mild COVID-19 (dated by TCRdb to about 2021). Turning to the overall study: TCR sequence clusters from the two donors were found to be largely donor specific. The cohort was made up of two young adult volunteers, one female and one male, who were previously healthy. Longitudinal TCRalpha and TCRbeta repertoire sequencing tracked T-cell clones expanding and contracting after mild COVID-19 in a couple of donors.

Ficoll-Paque density gradient centrifugation was used to isolate PBMCs. In the germline V gene, CDR1 corresponds to MGHDK and CDR2 to SYGVNS. Reading from cysteine to phenylalanine, the CDR3 counts 13 amino acids. Of the read, only the CDR3 DNA is kept; its 39 bases are in frame from base 1. V loses 6 bases at its end and J loses 4 bases; junction bases beyond the gene matches: 4. General conclusions and limits of the study: Clones contracting from day 15 to 85 had balanced CD4/CD8 phenotypes, while a second wave expanding from day 15 to 37 was biased towards CD4+. The second-wave clones that peaked on day 37 were not confirmed to be SARS-CoV-2 specific. The study included only a couple of mild cases, and larger cohorts that include severe cases with pre-infection samples were judged to be necessary. The detection of some responding clones in pre-infection memory suggests that pre-existing cross-reactive memory T cells joined the SARS-CoV-2 response. Contracting CD4+ clones turned up mainly in the CM and EM memory subsets, whereas EMRA was where CD8+ clones were enriched.

Sequencer: Illumina NovaSeq 6000. TCRalpha and TCRbeta cDNA libraries were built by 5'RACE with constant-segment primers, adding sample barcodes and unique molecular identifiers. Trizol reagent was used to extract RNA from every sample. The libraries were amplified in two PCR steps, and the second step added a second sample barcode and Illumina TruSeq adapters. Sequencing of the libraries was done on an Illumina NovaSeq, producing 2 x 150 bp paired-end reads. In the source study's methods: With migec v1.2.7, reads were demultiplexed and then collapsed into UMI-guided consensus sequences. With mixcr v2.1.11, UMI consensuses were aligned to TRA and TRB V and J templates and assembled into clonotypes. Expanded or contracted clonotypes were those called significant by both edgeR and NoisET, with noise models trained on biological replicates. For edgeR calls, a false discovery rate-adjusted p below 0.01 and a log2 fold-change threshold of 1 were applied. As an exploratory analysis of dynamics, max-normalized trajectories of the 1000 most abundant clonotypes were examined by PCA with hierarchical clustering. Separately sequenced CD4+ and CD8+ repertoires were used to assign a CD4 or CD8 phenotype to each responding clone. TCRdb reprocessed the public reads (quality trimming at Q25 with fastp, clone calling with MiXCR) and kept in-frame beta chains. Every distinct CDR3 protein forms one entry, paired with its most common genes and DNA. The V and J calls were not made by the authors but by TCRdb's processing. The sample contains nearly 250,000 distinct CDR3 sequences, less than 20% of them found a single time. Clones ranked in the top ten supply over 2% of the sample.

Concerning this clonotype: Its antigen is not yet known. No base quality values were provided; no much bigger clone lies one nucleotide off.

The sequence derives from an adult woman who had mild COVID-19 (a few samples of this study predate the infection). The sample titles of this study are shuffled in the database, so cell type and time point are left out; the donor was told from shared clones. Recombination linked TRBV25-1 to TRBJ2-5; 8 central nucleotides agree with TRBD1. The material sequenced was PBMCs or a T cell subset sorted from them (not recorded which). The nucleotide sequence reads TGTGCCAGCAGCGTCACAGGGGGAGAGACCCAGTACTTC. Translated, this gives CASSVTGGETQYF.